This T cell receptor beta chain came from a study of control samples from healthy donors and cancer patients. Unmatched junction bases numbered 3, after V lost 3 bases and J lost 4 bases. The CDR3 contains 14 residues. Germline V gene data show CDR1 as MNHEY and CDR2 as SMNVEV (reference sequence). The assay was immunoSEQ multiplex PCR, and TCRdb's table has in-frame clones only and misses some. In the table there are 45,000 to 60,000 clones, around 94% of which are singletons. The TCR comes from a young man in good health. The genes are TRBV27 and TRBJ1-2, with 9 nucleotides matching TRBD1. The source material was blood. CDR3 protein: CASSLTGGAYGYTF. The DNA for the CDR3 is TGTGCCAGCAGTTTGACAGGGGGAGCCTATGGCTACACCTTC.